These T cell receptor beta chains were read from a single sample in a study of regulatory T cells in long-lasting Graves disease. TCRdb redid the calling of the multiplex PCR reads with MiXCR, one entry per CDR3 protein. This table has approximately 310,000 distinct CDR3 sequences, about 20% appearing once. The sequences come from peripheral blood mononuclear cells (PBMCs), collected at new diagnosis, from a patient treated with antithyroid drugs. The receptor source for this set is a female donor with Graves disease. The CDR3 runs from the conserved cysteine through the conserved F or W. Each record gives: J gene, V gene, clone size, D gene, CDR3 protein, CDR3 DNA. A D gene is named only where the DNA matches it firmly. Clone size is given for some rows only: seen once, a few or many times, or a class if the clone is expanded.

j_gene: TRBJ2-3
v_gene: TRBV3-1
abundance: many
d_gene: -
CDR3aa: CASSQGSGEDTQYF
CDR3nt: TGTGCCAGCAGCCAAGGATCCGGCGAAGATACGCAGTATTTT

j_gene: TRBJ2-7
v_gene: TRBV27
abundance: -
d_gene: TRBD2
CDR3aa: CASSLAGALLREQYF
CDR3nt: TGTGCCAGCAGTTTAGCGGGAGCCCTACTTAGGGAGCAGTACTTC

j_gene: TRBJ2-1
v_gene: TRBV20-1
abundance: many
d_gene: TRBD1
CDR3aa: CSANRGTYNEQFF
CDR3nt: TGCAGTGCCAACAGGGGAACCTACAATGAGCAGTTCTTC

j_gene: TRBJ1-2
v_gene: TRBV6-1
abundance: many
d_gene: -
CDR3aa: CASSPHRGGYTF
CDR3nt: TGTGCCAGCAGTCCCCACCGAGGTGGCTACACCTTC

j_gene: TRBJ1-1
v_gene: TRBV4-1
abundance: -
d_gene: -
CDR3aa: CASSQDPGGRMNTEAFF
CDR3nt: TGCGCCAGCAGCCAAGACCCGGGGGGGCGGATGAACACTGAAGCTTTCTTT

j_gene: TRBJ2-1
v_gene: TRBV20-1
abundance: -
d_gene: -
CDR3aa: CSASDGSSYNEQFF
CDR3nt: TGCAGTGCTAGTGACGGGAGCTCCTACAATGAGCAGTTCTTC

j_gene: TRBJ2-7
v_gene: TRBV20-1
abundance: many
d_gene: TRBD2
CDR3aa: CSIAGSSRSYEQYF
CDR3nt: TGCAGTATAGCGGGATCCTCCCGCTCCTACGAGCAGTACTTC

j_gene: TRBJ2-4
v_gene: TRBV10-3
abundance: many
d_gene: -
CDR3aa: CAISDKVDKNIQYF
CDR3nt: TGTGCCATCAGTGACAAGGTGGATAAAAACATTCAGTACTTC

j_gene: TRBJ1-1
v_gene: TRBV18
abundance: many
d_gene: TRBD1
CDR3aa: CASSQTGTGGVAFF
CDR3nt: TGTGCCAGCTCACAAACCGGGACAGGGGGCGTAGCTTTCTTT

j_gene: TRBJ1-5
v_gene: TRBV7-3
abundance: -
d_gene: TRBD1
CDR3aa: CASSWGQGRQPQHF
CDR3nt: TGTGCCAGCAGCTGGGGACAGGGAAGGCAGCCCCAGCATTTT

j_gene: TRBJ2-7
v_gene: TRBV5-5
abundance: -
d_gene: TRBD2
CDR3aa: CASSLWLTSGIEGSEQYF
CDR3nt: TGTGCCAGCAGCTTGTGGTTGACTAGCGGGATCGAAGGTTCCGAGCAGTACTTC

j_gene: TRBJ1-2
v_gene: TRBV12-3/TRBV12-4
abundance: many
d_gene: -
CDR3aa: CASSLGAPTHF
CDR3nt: TGTGCCAGCAGTTTAGGAGCGCCAACCCACTTC

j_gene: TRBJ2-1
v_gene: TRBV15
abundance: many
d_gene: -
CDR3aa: CATSNDRLNEQFF
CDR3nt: TGTGCCACCAGCAACGACCGACTCAATGAGCAGTTCTTC

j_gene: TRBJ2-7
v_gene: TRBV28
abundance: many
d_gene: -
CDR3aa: CASSLLGNEQYF
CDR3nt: TGTGCCAGCAGTCTCCTGGGGAACGAGCAGTACTTC

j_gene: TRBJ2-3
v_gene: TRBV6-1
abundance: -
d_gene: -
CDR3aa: CASMQGPPFGTQYF
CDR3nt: TGTGCCAGCATGCAGGGCCCACCATTCGGTACGCAGTATTTT

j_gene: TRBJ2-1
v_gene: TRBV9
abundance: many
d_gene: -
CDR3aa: CASSGLTGYNEQFF
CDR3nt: TGTGCCAGCAGCGGACTGACCGGGTACAATGAGCAGTTCTTC